The next 30 T cell receptor beta chains were all read from a single sample in a study of CD8 T cells in Susac syndrome. RNA amounts of about 0.5 to 1 ug underwent reverse transcription with random hexamers. Each CDR3 protein is one row after TCRdb ran MiXCR on the immunoSEQ multiplex PCR reads. This table holds roughly 190,000 distinct CDR3 sequences, 80% to 95% found once. Sequencing was performed on CD4+ T cells from PBMCs. These receptors all come from a human donor in good health.

The table lists this clonotype with a few counts. The chain employs TRBV7-2 and TRBJ2-5; tentative D call: TRBD1 (5 bases). V was cut by 3 bases and J by 0 bases, with 14 bases left in between. In germline, CDR1 is SGHTA, CDR2 FQGNSA. CDR3 length: 16 residues. This chain's CDR3 is CASSFVGPGNQETQYF. The CDR3 DNA sequence: TGTGCCAGCAGCTTTGTGGGGCCGGGCAACCAAGAGACCCAGTACTTC.

The genes are TRBV7-2 and TRBJ2-5; 14 nucleotides agree with TRBD2. CDR3 size: 19 residues. The junction had 12 bases not matched to a gene; V was cut back by 2 bases and J by 4 bases. Germline CDR1 and CDR2: SGHTA and FQGNSA. CDR3 region: CASSLKASGLAGGPETQYF. The CDR3 region has the DNA TGTGCCAGCAGCTTAAAAGCCAGCGGACTAGCGGGGGGCCCAGAGACCCAGTACTTC.

This chain links TRBV23-1 with TRBJ2-1; 8 nucleotides align to TRBD1. TRBV23-1 is an ORF for which the function is uncertain. The length of the CDR3 is 16 residues. V shed 1 base and J 6 bases; nucleotides not matched to a gene: 8. The CDR3 nucleotides read TGCGCCAGCAGTCAATGGGCAGGACAGGGCACCAATGAGCAGTTCTTC. Translation: CASSQWAGQGTNEQFF.

The V gene is TRBV29-1, the J gene TRBJ2-5; 10 positions match TRBD2. Losses at the gene ends were 4 bases for V and 5 bases for J; bases not matched to a gene: 10. The CDR3 sequence is 15 residues long. Looked up from germline, CDR1 is SQVTM and CDR2 is ANQGSEA. The CDR3 sequence is CSVVGLADFGETQYF. The CDR3 DNA reads TGCAGCGTTGTCGGACTAGCGGACTTTGGGGAGACCCAGTACTTC.

The chain uses TRBV3-1 and TRBJ1-3; D not resolved. This CDR3 region has 16 residues. In germline, CDR1 is LGHDT, CDR2 YNNKEL (reference sequence). V lost 0 bases and J 0 bases, leaving 9 bases between the germline ends. The CDR3 loop is CASSQDRAPSGNTIYF. For the CDR3, the DNA is TGTGCCAGCAGCCAAGATCGGGCACCCTCTGGAAACACCATATATTTT. Supplemented by reference TRBV3-1 and TRBJ1-3, the full variable domain reads DTAVSQTPKYLVTQMGNDKSIKCEQNLGHDTMYWYKQDSKKFLKIMFSYNNKELIINETVPNRFSPKSPDKAHLNLHINSLELGDSAVYFCASSQDRAPSGNTIYFGEGSWLTVV.

V usage is TRBV5-1 and J usage is TRBJ2-2, with D hard to call. With 3 bases removed from V and 4 bases from J, the gap between germline ends came to 7 bases. The germline V gene has CDR1 SGHRS and CDR2 YFSETQ. The CDR3 totals 13 residues. CDR3 nucleotide sequence: TGCGCCAGCAGCTCGACCCCCACCGGGGAGCTGTTTTTT. It specifies CASSSTPTGELFF.

The chain joins TRBV5-1 to TRBJ2-3; D not resolved. The CDR3 extends over 17 amino acids. Germline CDR1 is SGHRS and CDR2 is YFSETQ. V lost 5 bases and J 1 base, leaving 20 bases between the germline ends. CDR3: CASSLGSGRVGTDTQYF. CDR3 sequence (DNA): TGCGCCAGCAGTCTAGGGTCCGGGCGAGTTGGCACAGATACGCAGTATTTT.

This chain uses TRBV5-6 with TRBJ2-6; D uncertain. V was cut by 4 bases and J by 0 bases, with 8 bases left in between. Germline V gene sequence: CDR1 SGHDT, CDR2 YYEEEE. The CDR3 has 15 amino acids. The DNA for the CDR3 is TGTGCCAGCAGCCCGACACCCTCTGGGGCCAACGTCCTGACTTTC. As protein: CASSPTPSGANVLTF.

The chain carries TRBV5-8 and TRBJ1-1, with TRBD1 as a possible D gene (5 bases). Looked up from germline, CDR1 is SGHTS and CDR2 is YDEGEE. The CDR3 runs to 15 residues. Deletions cut 0 bases from V and 10 bases from J, with 19 bases between. Here the CDR3 reads CASSLARGGLNRAFF. CDR3 bases: TGTGCCAGCAGCTTGGCTAGGGGAGGGCTGAATAGAGCTTTCTTT.

The chain combines TRBV20-1 with TRBJ2-7, with D hard to call. Germline V gene data show CDR1 as DFQATT and CDR2 as SNEGSKA (reference sequence). The CDR3 has 15 amino acids. With 5 bases removed from V and 2 bases from J, the gap between germline ends came to 19 bases. The CDR3 spells CSARNGDSRPYEQYF. CDR3 DNA sequence: TGCAGTGCTCGTAACGGCGATAGCCGGCCCTACGAGCAGTACTTC.

This sequence joins TRBV14 and TRBJ1-6; D is ambiguous. The CDR3 covers 13 residues. V was trimmed by 1 base and J by 8 bases, leaving 6 bases between them. Germline loops: CDR1 SGHDN, CDR2 FVKESK. CDR3 sequence reads: CASSQGGHSPLHF. The DNA of the CDR3 is TGTGCCAGCAGCCAAGGTGGACATTCACCCCTCCACTTT.

This chain links TRBV12-3 or TRBV12-4 with TRBJ2-5, with 10 bases that match TRBD1. With V trimmed by 5 bases and J by 5 bases, 8 bases remained unmatched. This CDR3 spans 15 amino acids. CDR3 amino acids: CASSPPGTGVETQYF. DNA of the CDR3: TGTGCCAGCAGTCCCCCCGGGACAGGGGTGGAGACCCAGTACTTC.

The chain carries TRBV7-9 and TRBJ2-7, with 7 bases lining up with TRBD2. V was clipped by 7 bases and J by 6 bases; unmatched bases: 12. From germline, CDR1 is SEHNR and CDR2 FQNEAQ (reference sequence). This CDR3 has 14 residues. The CDR3 nucleotides are TGTGCCAGCACCGACAGCGGGGCTCCGCGCGAGCAGTACGTC. Its translation: CASTDSGAPREQYV.

The chain has TRBV29-1 and TRBJ1-1, with D maybe TRBD1 (5 bases). The V gene lost 0 bases and the J gene lost 1 base, with 12 bases spanning the gap. This CDR3 spans 15 amino acids. CDR1 is SQVTM, CDR2 ANQGSEA, per germline. This CDR3 is CSVEDGTRKNTEAFF. The CDR3 DNA is TGCAGCGTTGAAGACGGGACCAGAAAGAACACTGAAGCTTTCTTT.

CDR3: CATSRVLVNDEQFF. CDR3 sequence (DNA): TGTGCCACCAGCAGAGTCTTGGTGAATGACGAGCAGTTCTTC. V is TRBV15 and J is TRBJ2-1; D is unclear. Looked up from germline, CDR1 is LNHNV and CDR2 is YYDKDF (reference sequence). The CDR3 covers 14 residues. V was trimmed by 1 base and J by 10 bases, leaving 14 bases between them. The whole variable domain, filled in from reference TRBV15 and TRBJ2-1, reads DAMVIQNPRYQVTQFGKPVTLSCSQTLNHNVMYWYQQKSSQAPKLLFHYYDKDFNNEADTPDNFQSRRPNTSFCFLDIRSPGLGDTAMYLCATSRVLVNDEQFFGPGTRLTVL.

About this clonotype: One junction end disagrees with the germline gene, perhaps due to a read error. V and J are TRBV28 and TRBJ2-6; a possible D gene is TRBD1 (5 bases). Germline values: CDR1 MDHEN, CDR2 SYDVKM. The CDR3 consists of 12 residues. The CDR3 here is CATRPGASVLTF. CDR3 coding DNA: TGTGCCACCCGCCCTGGGGCCAGCGTCCTGACTTTC. Based on the CDR3 plus reference TRBV28 and TRBJ2-6, the full variable domain is DVKVTQSSRYLVKRTGEKVFLECVQDMDHENMFWYRQDPGLGLRLIYFSYDVKMKEKGDIPEGYSVSREKKERFSLILESASTNQTSMYLCATRPGASVLTFGAGSRLTVL.

The chain carries TRBV28 and TRBJ1-6, with D maybe TRBD1 (5 bases). This CDR3 contains 12 residues. Per the germline V gene, CDR1 is MDHEN and CDR2 is SYDVKM. V lost 4 bases and J lost 14, with 12 bases in between. The CDR3 loop reads CASSYVGASLHF. CDR3 DNA: TGTGCCAGCAGTTACGTCGGGGCTTCCCTCCACTTT.

This sequence joins TRBV29-1 and TRBJ2-7; D is undetermined. Trimming took 4 bases from V and 0 from J, leaving 7 bases between them. The CDR3 extends over 12 amino acids. Germline assignment: CDR1 SQVTM and CDR2 ANQGSEA. CDR3 in amino acids: CSVGRASYEQYF. In DNA, the CDR3 is TGCAGCGTTGGACGGGCCTCCTACGAGCAGTACTTC.

The chain is built from TRBV28 and TRBJ1-4; D is ambiguous. V gave up 6 bases and J gave up 3 bases, with 11 bases separating them. Germline V gene lookup returns CDR1 MDHEN and CDR2 SYDVKM. This CDR3 spans 14 amino acids. The CDR3 reads CASRAQGSNEKLFF. As DNA, the CDR3 is TGTGCCAGCAGGGCACAAGGCTCTAATGAAAAACTGTTTTTT.

The rearrangement joins TRBV7-9 to TRBJ2-2, with TRBD1 matching 8 bases. This CDR3 has 15 amino acids. Trimming cost V 6 bases and J 5 bases; bases outside gene matches: 8. CDR1 and CDR2 from the germline V gene are SEHNR and FQNEAQ (reference sequence). CDR3 DNA: TGTGCCAGCAGACACGACAGGGGAAGAACCGGGGAGCTGTTTTTT. Residues: CASRHDRGRTGELFF.

The genes are TRBV7-3 and TRBJ2-2, with 8 bases lining up with TRBD1. The length of the CDR3 is 15 residues. V lost 7 bases and J lost 3; bases outside the gene matches: 7. The germline CDR1 and CDR2 sequences are SGHTA and FQGTGA. The CDR3 is CASTSRGQDTGELFF. The CDR3 nucleotides are TGTGCCAGCACCTCCAGGGGGCAGGACACCGGGGAGCTGTTTTTT. Drawing the rest from reference TRBV7-3 and TRBJ2-2, the complete variable domain is GAGVSQTPSNKVTEKGKYVELRCDPISGHTALYWYRQSLGQGPEFLIYFQGTGAADDSGLPNDRFFAVRPEGSVSTLKIQRTERGDSAVYLCASTSRGQDTGELFFGEGSRLTVL.

The V gene is TRBV7-3, the J gene TRBJ2-1; the match to TRBD2 covers 8 bases. Unmatched junction bases numbered 5, after V lost 1 base and J lost 3 bases. Germline CDR1 is SGHTA and CDR2 is FQGTGA. CDR3 length equals 16 residues. The CDR3 region has the DNA TGTGCCAGCAGCTTAATTCCGGGGGGGCTCTACAATGAGCAGTTCTTC. It codes for CASSLIPGGLYNEQFF.

V and J are TRBV6-6 and TRBJ2-2; 9 bases agree with TRBD2. This CDR3 contains 14 residues. After removal of 6 bases from V and 5 bases from J, the junction contained 4 bases not matched to a gene. Germline V gene sequence: CDR1 MNHNY, CDR2 SVGAGI (reference sequence). The CDR3 DNA is TGTGCCAGCAGAGCGGGACTAGCAACCGGGGAGCTGTTTTTT. Residues: CASRAGLATGELFF.

The V and J genes are TRBV19 and TRBJ1-2; no clear D. The CDR3 consists of 14 residues. V was cut by 3 bases and J by 2 bases, with 10 bases left in between. The germline CDR1 and CDR2 sequences are LNHDA and SQIVND (reference sequence). Here the CDR3 reads CASSISSSNYGYTF. Written as DNA, the CDR3 is TGTGCCAGTAGTATTAGCAGTTCGAACTATGGCTACACCTTC.

In DNA form, the CDR3 reads TGTGCCAGCAGCTTTTACCGGGGGGGAAACACTGAAGCTTTCTTT. It is translated as CASSFYRGGNTEAFF. The V gene is TRBV5-6, the J gene TRBJ1-1; D perhaps matches TRBD1 (5 bases). This CDR3 region has 15 residues. CDR1 SGHDT and CDR2 YYEEEE come from the germline V gene. Trimming shortened V by 2 bases and J by 2 bases, and 13 bases separated the two germline ends.

The V call is TRBV3-1, the J call TRBJ1-6; D is ambiguous. This CDR3 has 15 residues. Germline V gene sequence: CDR1 LGHDT, CDR2 YNNKEL (reference sequence). Trimming took off 2 bases at V and 0 bases at J, with 5 bases between the two ends. The chain's CDR3 is CASSQQHSYNSPLHF. For the CDR3, the DNA is TGTGCCAGCAGCCAACAGCACTCCTATAATTCACCCCTCCACTTT.

The chain couples TRBV28 to TRBJ2-7; tentative D call: TRBD2 (7 bases). V lost 6 bases and J lost 5, with 14 bases in between. The CDR3 has 13 amino acids. Germline-derived CDR1 and CDR2 are MDHEN and SYDVKM. The DNA of the CDR3 is TGTGCCAGCAGGAGGGGGGGAGACCACGAGCAGTACTTC. Translation: CASRRGGDHEQYF.

The chain links TRBV12-3 or TRBV12-4 to TRBJ2-7; no firm D call. V lost 6 bases and J lost 5, with 17 bases in between. CDR3 length: 14 residues. For the CDR3, the DNA is TGTGCCAGCAGCCCCGACCGGGTTATTCACGAGCAGTACTTC. It yields the protein CASSPDRVIHEQYF.

The chain is built from TRBV5-1 and TRBJ1-1; tentatively, D is TRBD1 (5 bases). The V gene's germline CDR1 is SGHRS and CDR2 YFSETQ. Trimming shortened V by 4 bases and J by 0 bases, and 16 bases separated the two germline ends. The CDR3 covers 16 residues. The CDR3 DNA is TGCGCCAGCAGCCCGGGGTCAGGGAGCTTGAACACTGAAGCTTTCTTT. Translating it yields CASSPGSGSLNTEAFF.

The chain carries TRBV27 and TRBJ1-1; D uncertain. Germline lookup yields CDR1 MNHEY and CDR2 SMNVEV (reference sequence). There are 13 residues in the CDR3. V gave up 6 bases and J gave up 3 bases, with 11 bases separating them. The CDR3 nucleotides are TGTGCCAGCAGCCCCGGACCGCACACTGAAGCTTTCTTT. It yields the protein CASSPGPHTEAFF.